This paragraph reports one T cell receptor beta chain. Its cognate antigen is unknown. This entry belongs to a study of CD8+ T cells in alopecia areata. Study-level results: Scalp samples also yield sequences of resident alphabeta T cells from normal skin. There was only one nonresponder, so it was unclear how baseline CD8+ expansion relates to response. Compared with normal scalp, lesional scalp had higher clonality and more expanded CD8+ clones.

Treatment given: oral pan-JAK inhibitor, 5-10 mg twice daily. Following RNA extraction, reverse transcription yielded cDNA that acted as the sequencing template. Profiled with immunoSEQ multiplex PCR; TCRdb holds only in-frame clones, not every one. The table shows over 250,000 clones, with about three fifths occurring only once. With 5 bases removed from V and 3 bases from J, the gap between germline ends came to 17 bases. The CDR3 is 15 residues long. Germline V gives CDR1 SNHLY, CDR2 FYNNEI. This chain connects TRBV2 to TRBJ2-7; D is perhaps TRBD1 or TRBD2 (6 bases each). The sequenced sample was CD4+ T cells sorted from blood, obtained at roughly week 52, from a patient treated with tofacitinib. The origin of this receptor is a human donor with alopecia areata. Here the CDR3 DNA reads TGTGCCAGCAGTTCTAGACAGAGGGGGGTCTACGAGCAGTACTTC. It is translated as CASSSRQRGVYEQYF.